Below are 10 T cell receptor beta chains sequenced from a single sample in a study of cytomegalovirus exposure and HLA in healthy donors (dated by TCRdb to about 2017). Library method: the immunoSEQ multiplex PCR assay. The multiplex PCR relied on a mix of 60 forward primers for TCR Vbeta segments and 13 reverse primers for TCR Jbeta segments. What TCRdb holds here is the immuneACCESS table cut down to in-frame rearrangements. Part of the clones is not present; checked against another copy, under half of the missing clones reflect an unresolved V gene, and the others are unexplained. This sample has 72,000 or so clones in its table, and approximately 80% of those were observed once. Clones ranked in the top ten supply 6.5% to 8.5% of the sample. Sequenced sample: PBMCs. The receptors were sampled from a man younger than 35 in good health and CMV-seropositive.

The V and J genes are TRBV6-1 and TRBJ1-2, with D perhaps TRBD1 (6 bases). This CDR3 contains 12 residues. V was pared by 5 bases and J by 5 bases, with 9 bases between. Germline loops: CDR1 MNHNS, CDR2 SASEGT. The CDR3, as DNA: TGTGCCAGCAGTTCAGGGGATTATGGCTACACCTTC. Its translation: CASSSGDYGYTF.

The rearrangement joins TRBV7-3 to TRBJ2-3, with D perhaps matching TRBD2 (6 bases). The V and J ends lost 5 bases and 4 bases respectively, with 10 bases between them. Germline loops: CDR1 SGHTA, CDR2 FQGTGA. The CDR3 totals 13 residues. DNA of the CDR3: TGTGCCAGCAGCACTAGCCCCGCAGATACGCAGTATTTT. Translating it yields CASSTSPADTQYF. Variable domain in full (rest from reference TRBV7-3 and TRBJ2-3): GAGVSQTPSNKVTEKGKYVELRCDPISGHTALYWYRQSLGQGPEFLIYFQGTGAADDSGLPNDRFFAVRPEGSVSTLKIQRTERGDSAVYLCASSTSPADTQYFGPGTRLTVL.

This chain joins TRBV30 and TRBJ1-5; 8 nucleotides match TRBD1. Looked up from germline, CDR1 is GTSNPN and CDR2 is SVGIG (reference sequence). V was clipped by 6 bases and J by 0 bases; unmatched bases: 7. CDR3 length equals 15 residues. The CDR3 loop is CACSTGDYSNQPQHF. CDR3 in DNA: TGTGCCTGCTCGACAGGGGATTATAGCAATCAGCCCCAGCATTTT.

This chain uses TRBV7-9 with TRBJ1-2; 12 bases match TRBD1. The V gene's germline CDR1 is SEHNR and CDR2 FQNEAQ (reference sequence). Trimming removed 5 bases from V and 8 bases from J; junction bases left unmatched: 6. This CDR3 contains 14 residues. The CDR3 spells CASSPRDRGLGYTF. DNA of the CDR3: TGTGCCAGCAGCCCGCGGGACAGGGGGCTCGGCTACACCTTC. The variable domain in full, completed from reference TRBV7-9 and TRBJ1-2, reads DTGVSQNPRHKITKRGQNVTFRCDPISEHNRLYWYRQTLGQGPEFLTYFQNEAQLEKSRLLSDRFSAERPKGSFSTLEIQRTEQGDSAMYLCASSPRDRGLGYTFGSGTRLTVV.

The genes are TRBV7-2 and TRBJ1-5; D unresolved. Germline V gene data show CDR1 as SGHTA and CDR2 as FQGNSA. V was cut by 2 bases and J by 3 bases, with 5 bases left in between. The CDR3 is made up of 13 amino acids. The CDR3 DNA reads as TGTGCCAGCAGCTTACAGGACAATCAGCCCCAGCATTTT. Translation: CASSLQDNQPQHF.

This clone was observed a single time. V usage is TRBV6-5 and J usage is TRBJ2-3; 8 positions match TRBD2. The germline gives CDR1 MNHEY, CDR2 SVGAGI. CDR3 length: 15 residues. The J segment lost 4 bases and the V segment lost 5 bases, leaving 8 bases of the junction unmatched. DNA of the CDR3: TGTGCCAGCAGTCCGCTAGCGGGTTCGGCAGATACGCAGTATTTT. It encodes CASSPLAGSADTQYF.

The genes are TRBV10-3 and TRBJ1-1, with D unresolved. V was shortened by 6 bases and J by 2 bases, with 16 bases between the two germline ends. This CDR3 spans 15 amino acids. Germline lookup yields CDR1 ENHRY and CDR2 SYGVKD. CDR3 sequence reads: CAIRAEVVRNTEAFF. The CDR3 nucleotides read TGTGCCATCAGGGCCGAGGTAGTAAGAAACACTGAAGCTTTCTTT.

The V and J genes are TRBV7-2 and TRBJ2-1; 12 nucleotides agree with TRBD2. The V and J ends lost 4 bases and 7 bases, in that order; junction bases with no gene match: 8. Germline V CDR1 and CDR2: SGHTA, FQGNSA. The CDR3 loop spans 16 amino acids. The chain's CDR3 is CASSSRLAGDRNEQFF. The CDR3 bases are TGTGCCAGCAGCTCCAGACTAGCGGGAGATCGAAATGAGCAGTTCTTC. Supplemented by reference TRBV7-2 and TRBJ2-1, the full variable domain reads GAGVSQSPSNKVTEKGKDVELRCDPISGHTALYWYRQSLGQGLEFLIYFQGNSAPDKSGLPSDRFSAERTGGSVSTLTIQRTQQEDSAVYLCASSSRLAGDRNEQFFGPGTRLTVL.

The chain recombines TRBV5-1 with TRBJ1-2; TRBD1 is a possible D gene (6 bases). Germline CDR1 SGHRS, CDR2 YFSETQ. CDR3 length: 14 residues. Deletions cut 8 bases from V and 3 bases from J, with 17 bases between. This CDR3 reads CASSTGGMDYGYTF. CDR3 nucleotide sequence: TGCGCCAGTTCCACGGGGGGCATGGACTATGGCTACACCTTC.

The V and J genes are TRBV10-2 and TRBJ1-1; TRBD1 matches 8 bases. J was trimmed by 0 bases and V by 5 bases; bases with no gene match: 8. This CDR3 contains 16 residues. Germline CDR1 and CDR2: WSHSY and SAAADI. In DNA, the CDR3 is TGCGCCAGCAGTTTCAACAGGGGGGGCATGAACACTGAAGCTTTCTTT. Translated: CASSFNRGGMNTEAFF.